One and the same sample provided the 15 T cell receptor beta chains below, sequenced in a study of shared clonotypes between healthy human individuals. The method was immunoSEQ multiplex PCR; TCRdb's version includes in-frame clones alone and lacks a portion of them. The table includes approximately 980,000 clones, around three quarters detected once. The sample was memory CD4+ T cells sorted from blood. Specified subset: CD45RA-negative fraction. All receptors come from a man aged 18 to 29 in good health.

This chain connects TRBV19 to TRBJ2-6, with TRBD1 as a possible D gene (5 bases). There are 17 residues in the CDR3. V was trimmed by 3 bases and J by 2 bases, leaving 14 bases between them. Germline V CDR1 and CDR2: LNHDA, SQIVND (reference sequence). CDR3 sequence: CASSMGPGVAGANVLTF. In DNA form, the CDR3 reads TGTGCCAGTAGTATGGGGCCCGGTGTGGCTGGGGCCAACGTCCTGACTTTC.

This clone was seen only a few times. The CDR3 DNA reads as TGTGCCAGCAGCTTAAGGGAGGGCTTCTCTGGAAACACCATATATTTT. Encoded protein: CASSLREGFSGNTIYF. The V call is TRBV11-2, the J call TRBJ1-3; no clear D. CDR1 is SGHAT, CDR2 FQNNGV, per germline. The germline V and J ends were trimmed by 2 bases and 0 bases, with 11 bases remaining between them. The CDR3 totals 16 residues.

The chain uses TRBV5-1 and TRBJ1-3, with D possibly matching TRBD1 (5 bases). This CDR3 is 14 amino acids long. The V gene's germline CDR1 is SGHRS and CDR2 YFSETQ. Trimming left V 0 bases short and J 6 bases short, with 10 bases between. CDR3 sequence reads: CASSLGQRENTIYF. The CDR3 nucleotides read TGCGCCAGCAGCTTGGGACAGAGGGAAAACACCATATATTTT.

This clone was found a few times. V usage is TRBV5-4 and J usage is TRBJ2-7, with 7 positions matching TRBD1. The CDR3 contains 12 residues. Germline CDR1 is SGHNT and CDR2 is YYREEE (reference sequence). V gave up 5 bases and J gave up 3 bases; unmatched junction bases: 2. In DNA form, the CDR3 reads TGTGCCAGCAGGGGGGACAGCTACGAGCAGTACTTC. Amino acids: CASRGDSYEQYF.

This chain connects TRBV7-9 to TRBJ1-1; D remains ambiguous. Looked up from germline, CDR1 is SEHNR and CDR2 is FQNEAQ (reference sequence). Trimming took off 1 base at V and 4 bases at J, with 7 bases between the two ends. The CDR3 runs 13 residues. The CDR3 loop is CASSLETATEAFF. The CDR3 nucleotides are TGTGCCAGCAGCTTAGAAACGGCCACTGAAGCTTTCTTT.

The rearrangement links TRBV18 to TRBJ1-3; D is perhaps TRBD1 (6 bases). Germline CDR1 KGHSH, CDR2 LQKENI. With 3 bases removed from V and 2 bases from J, the gap between germline ends came to 14 bases. The CDR3 spans 16 residues. CDR3 region: CASSPPTGLAGNTIYF. The CDR3 nucleotides read TGTGCCAGCTCACCCCCGACAGGTCTGGCTGGAAACACCATATATTTT.

The chain has TRBV4-3 and TRBJ1-2; D call uncertain. The germline V gene has CDR1 LGHNA and CDR2 YSLEER. V lost 0 bases to trimming and J lost 11 bases, with 16 bases between them. This CDR3 has 14 residues. The CDR3 spells CASSQDLIGSGYTF. DNA for the CDR3: TGCGCCAGCAGCCAAGATTTAATCGGGAGTGGTTACACCTTC.

The chain is built from TRBV6-1 and TRBJ2-3; TRBD2 might be the D (7 bases). This CDR3 has 14 amino acids. Germline V lookup: CDR1 MNHNS, CDR2 SASEGT. V gave up 11 bases and J gave up 2 bases, with 17 bases separating them. The CDR3 loop reads CASGGALDTDTQYF. The CDR3, as DNA: TGTGCCTCTGGGGGGGCCCTTGACACAGATACGCAGTATTTT.

Comment on this clone: Within the sample, other DNA sequences also encode this same CDR3. The V gene is TRBV9, the J gene TRBJ1-1; D unresolved. The V and J ends lost 2 bases and 0 bases respectively, with 8 bases between them. Germline CDR1 and CDR2: SGDLS and YYNGEE. The CDR3 has 14 residues. CDR3 DNA: TGTGCCAGCAGCGTTACGGGTGTGAACACTGAAGCTTTCTTT. It specifies CASSVTGVNTEAFF.

To note about this clone: Possible read error: a much larger clone is one base away. The V call is TRBV30, the J call TRBJ2-1; 10 nucleotides align to TRBD2. CDR1 GTSNPN and CDR2 SVGIG come from the germline V gene (reference sequence). V was clipped by 1 base and J by 9 bases; unmatched bases: 3. The CDR3 is 13 amino acids. The CDR3 here is CAWSASGRGEQFF. The CDR3 region has the DNA TGTGCCTGGAGTGCTAGCGGGAGAGGTGAGCAGTTCTTC.

The V call is TRBV11-2, the J call TRBJ2-7, with 7 bases aligning to TRBD1. Losses at the gene ends were 0 bases for V and 2 bases for J; bases not matched to a gene: 4. The CDR3 spans 15 residues. CDR1 is SGHAT, CDR2 FQNNGV, per germline. The CDR3 reads CASSLDGRGTYEQYF. As DNA, the CDR3 is TGTGCCAGCAGCTTAGACGGCAGGGGGACCTACGAGCAGTACTTC.

The genes are TRBV7-2 and TRBJ2-7; TRBD2 agrees at 12 bases. Germline V gene sequence: CDR1 SGHTA, CDR2 FQGNSA. The CDR3 sequence is 16 residues long. V was clipped by 5 bases and J by 2 bases; unmatched bases: 7. CDR3 sequence (DNA): TGTGCCAGCAGCCGAGGGACTAGCGGGCTTACCTACGAGCAGTACTTC. It yields the protein CASSRGTSGLTYEQYF.

This clone showed up just a few times. The rearrangement uses TRBV30 and TRBJ2-2; D tentatively reads TRBD1 or TRBD2 (6 bases each). The CDR3 loop spans 13 amino acids. V dropped 8 bases and J dropped 2 bases, with 12 bases sitting between them. CDR1 and CDR2 (germline): GTSNPN, SVGIG (reference sequence). In DNA form, the CDR3 reads TGTGCCGGAGGGGGACAAAACACCGGGGAGCTGTTTTTT. Protein: CAGGGQNTGELFF.

The chain is built from TRBV7-2 and TRBJ2-7; 8 nucleotides match TRBD2. Germline-derived CDR1 and CDR2 are SGHTA and FQGNSA. V gave up 0 bases and J gave up 1 base; unmatched junction bases: 2. The CDR3 extends over 15 amino acids. The CDR3 DNA follows: TGTGCCAGCAGCTTAGCTAGCGGGATGTCCTACGAGCAGTACTTC. It yields the protein CASSLASGMSYEQYF.

Details on this clone: Other DNA variants within this sample encode the same CDR3. The V call is TRBV5-1, the J call TRBJ2-5; D gene uncertain. Trimming removed 0 bases at V and 4 bases at J, with 10 bases between. The CDR3 has 14 residues. Per the germline V gene, CDR1 is SGHRS and CDR2 is YFSETQ. The CDR3 sequence is CASSLGGGSETQYF. CDR3 nucleotides: TGCGCCAGCAGCTTGGGGGGTGGATCAGAGACCCAGTACTTC.